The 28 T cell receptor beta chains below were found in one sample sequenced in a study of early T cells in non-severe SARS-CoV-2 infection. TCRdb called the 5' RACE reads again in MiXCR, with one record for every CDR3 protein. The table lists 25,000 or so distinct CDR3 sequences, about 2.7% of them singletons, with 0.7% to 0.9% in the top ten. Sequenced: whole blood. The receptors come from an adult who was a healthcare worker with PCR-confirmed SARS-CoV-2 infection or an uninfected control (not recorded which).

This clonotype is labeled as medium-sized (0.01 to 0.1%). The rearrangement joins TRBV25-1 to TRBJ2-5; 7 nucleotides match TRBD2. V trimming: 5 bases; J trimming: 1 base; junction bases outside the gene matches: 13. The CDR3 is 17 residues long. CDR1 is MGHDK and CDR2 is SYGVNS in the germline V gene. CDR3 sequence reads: CASSKTPWGGGQETQYF. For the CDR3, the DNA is TGTGCCAGCAGTAAAACCCCTTGGGGGGGGGGCCAAGAGACCCAGTACTTC.

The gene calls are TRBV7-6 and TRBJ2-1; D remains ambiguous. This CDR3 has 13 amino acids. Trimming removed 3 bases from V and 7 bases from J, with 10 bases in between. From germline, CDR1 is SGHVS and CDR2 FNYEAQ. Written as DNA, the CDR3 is TGTGCCAGCAGCTTGCGGCCTGCAAATGAGCAGTTCTTC. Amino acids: CASSLRPANEQFF.

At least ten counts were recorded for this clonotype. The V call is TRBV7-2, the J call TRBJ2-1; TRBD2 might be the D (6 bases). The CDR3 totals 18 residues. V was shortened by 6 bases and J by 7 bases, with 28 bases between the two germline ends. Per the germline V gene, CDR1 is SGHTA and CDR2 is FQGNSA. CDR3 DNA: TGTGCCAGCAGTCGGGACCTTATTCTCACCCTAGGAGGGAATGAGCAGTTCTTC. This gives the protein CASSRDLILTLGGNEQFF.

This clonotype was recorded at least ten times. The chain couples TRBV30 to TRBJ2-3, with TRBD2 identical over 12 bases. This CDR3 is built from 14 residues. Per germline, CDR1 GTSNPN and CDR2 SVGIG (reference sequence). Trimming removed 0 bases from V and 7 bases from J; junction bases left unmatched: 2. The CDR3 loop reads CAWSVLAGGHTQYF. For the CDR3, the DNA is TGTGCCTGGAGTGTACTAGCGGGGGGTCATACGCAGTATTTT.

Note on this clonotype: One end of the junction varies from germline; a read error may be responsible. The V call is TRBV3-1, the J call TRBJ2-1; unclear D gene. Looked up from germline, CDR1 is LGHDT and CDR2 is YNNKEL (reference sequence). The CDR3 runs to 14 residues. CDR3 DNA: TGTGCCGGCAGCCAACGGTTTGGCAGCGATGAGCAGTTCTTC. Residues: CAGSQRFGSDEQFF.

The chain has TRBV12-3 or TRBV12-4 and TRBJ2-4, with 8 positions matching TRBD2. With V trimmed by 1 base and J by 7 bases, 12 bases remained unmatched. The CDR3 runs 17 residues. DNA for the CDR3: TGTGCCAGCAGTTTAGGGAGGTGGCGGGGGGACCGGAACATTCAGTACTTC. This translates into CASSLGRWRGDRNIQYF.

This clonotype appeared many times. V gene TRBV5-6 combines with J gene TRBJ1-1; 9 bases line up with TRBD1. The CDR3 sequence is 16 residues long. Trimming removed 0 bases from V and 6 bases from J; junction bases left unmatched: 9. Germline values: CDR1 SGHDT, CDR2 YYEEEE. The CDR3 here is CASSLGLGQGNAEAFF. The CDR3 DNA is TGTGCCAGCAGCTTGGGCCTGGGACAGGGAAACGCTGAAGCTTTCTTT.

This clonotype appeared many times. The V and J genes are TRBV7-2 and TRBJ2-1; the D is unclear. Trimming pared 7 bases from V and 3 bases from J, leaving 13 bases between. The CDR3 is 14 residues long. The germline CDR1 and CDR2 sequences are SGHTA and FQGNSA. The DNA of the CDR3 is TGTGCCAGCACCTATTACGGAGACTACAATGAGCAGTTCTTC. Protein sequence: CASTYYGDYNEQFF.

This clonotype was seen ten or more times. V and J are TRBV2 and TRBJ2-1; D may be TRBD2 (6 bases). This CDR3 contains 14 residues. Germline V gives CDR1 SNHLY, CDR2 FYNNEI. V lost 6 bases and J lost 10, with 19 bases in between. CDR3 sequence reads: CASSNSREIPEQFF. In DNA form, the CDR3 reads TGTGCCAGCAGCAACTCCCGGGAGATCCCCGAGCAGTTCTTC.

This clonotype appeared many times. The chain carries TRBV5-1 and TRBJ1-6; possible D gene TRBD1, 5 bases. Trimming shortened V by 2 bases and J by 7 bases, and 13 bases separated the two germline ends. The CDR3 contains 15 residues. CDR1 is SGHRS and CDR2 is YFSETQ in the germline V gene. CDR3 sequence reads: CASSFDSLGNSPLHF. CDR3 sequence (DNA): TGCGCCAGCAGCTTTGACAGTTTGGGGAATTCACCCCTCCACTTT.

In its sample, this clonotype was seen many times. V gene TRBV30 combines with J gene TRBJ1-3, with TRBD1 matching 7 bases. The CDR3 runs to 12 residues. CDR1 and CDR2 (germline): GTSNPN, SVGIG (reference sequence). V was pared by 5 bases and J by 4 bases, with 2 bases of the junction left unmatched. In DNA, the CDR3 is TGTGCCTGGGACAGGGACGGAAACACCATATATTTT. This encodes CAWDRDGNTIYF.

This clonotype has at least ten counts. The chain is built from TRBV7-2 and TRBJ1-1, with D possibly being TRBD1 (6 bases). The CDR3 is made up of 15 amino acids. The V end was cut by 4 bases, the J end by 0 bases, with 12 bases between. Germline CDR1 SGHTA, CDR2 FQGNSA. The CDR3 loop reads CASSSQGTMNTEAFF. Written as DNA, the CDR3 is TGTGCCAGCAGCTCACAGGGTACCATGAACACTGAAGCTTTCTTT.

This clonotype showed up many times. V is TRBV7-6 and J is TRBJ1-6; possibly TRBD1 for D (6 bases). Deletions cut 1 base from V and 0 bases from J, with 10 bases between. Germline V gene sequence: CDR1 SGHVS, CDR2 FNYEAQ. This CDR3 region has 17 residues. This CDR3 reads CASSLDRTVSYNSPLHF. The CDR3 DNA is TGTGCCAGCAGCTTAGATAGGACAGTCTCCTATAATTCACCCCTCCACTTT. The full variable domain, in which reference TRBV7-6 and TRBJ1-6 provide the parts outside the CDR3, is GAGVSQSPRYKVTKRGQDVALRCDPISGHVSLYWYRQALGQGPEFLTYFNYEAQQDKSGLPNDRFSAERPEGSISTLTIQRTEQRDSAMYRCASSLDRTVSYNSPLHFGNGTRLTVT.

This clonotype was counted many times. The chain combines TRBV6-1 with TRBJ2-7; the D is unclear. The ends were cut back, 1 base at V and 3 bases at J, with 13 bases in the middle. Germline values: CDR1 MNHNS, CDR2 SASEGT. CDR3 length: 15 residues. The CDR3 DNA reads TGTGCCAGCAGTGAAGGTGGTTGGCCGGGCTACGAGCAGTACGTC. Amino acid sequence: CASSEGGWPGYEQYV.

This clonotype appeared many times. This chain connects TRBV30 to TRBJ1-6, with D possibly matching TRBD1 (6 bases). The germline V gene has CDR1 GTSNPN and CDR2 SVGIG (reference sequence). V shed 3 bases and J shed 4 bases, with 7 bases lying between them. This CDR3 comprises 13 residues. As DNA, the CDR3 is TGTGCCTGGAGCGACAGGTATAATTCACCCCTCCACTTT. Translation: CAWSDRYNSPLHF.

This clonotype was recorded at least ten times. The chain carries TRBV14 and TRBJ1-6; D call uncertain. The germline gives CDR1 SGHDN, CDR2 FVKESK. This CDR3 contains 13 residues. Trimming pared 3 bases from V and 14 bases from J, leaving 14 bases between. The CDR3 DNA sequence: TGTGCCAGCAGCCAGATAGGACGGGAAGCCCTCCACTTT. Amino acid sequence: CASSQIGREALHF.

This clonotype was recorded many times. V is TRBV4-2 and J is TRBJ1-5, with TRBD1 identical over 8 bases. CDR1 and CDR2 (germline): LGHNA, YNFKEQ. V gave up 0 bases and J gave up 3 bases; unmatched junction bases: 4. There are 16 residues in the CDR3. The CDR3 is CASSQETGVDNQPQHF. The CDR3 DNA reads TGTGCCAGCAGCCAAGAGACAGGGGTCGACAATCAGCCCCAGCATTTT.

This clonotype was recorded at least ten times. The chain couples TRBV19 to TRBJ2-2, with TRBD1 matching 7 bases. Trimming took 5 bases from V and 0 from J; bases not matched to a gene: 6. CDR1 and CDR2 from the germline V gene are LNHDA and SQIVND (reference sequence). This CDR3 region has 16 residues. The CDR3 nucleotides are TGTGCCAGTAGTCCATGGGACAGAACGAACACCGGGGAGCTGTTTTTT. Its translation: CASSPWDRTNTGELFF.

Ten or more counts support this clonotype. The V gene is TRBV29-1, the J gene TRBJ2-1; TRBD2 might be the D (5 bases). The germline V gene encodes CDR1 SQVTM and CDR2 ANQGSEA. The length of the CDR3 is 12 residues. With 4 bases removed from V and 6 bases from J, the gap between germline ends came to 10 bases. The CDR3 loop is CSVVEGSNEQFF. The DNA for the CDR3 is TGCAGCGTTGTAGAGGGTAGCAATGAGCAGTTCTTC.

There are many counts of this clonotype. Here the CDR3 reads CASRLTHGDRGYGYTF. DNA for the CDR3: TGTGCCAGCAGACTAACACACGGGGACAGGGGATATGGCTACACCTTC. This chain connects TRBV7-2 to TRBJ1-2; 10 bases are a match to TRBD1. CDR1 is SGHTA, CDR2 FQGNSA, per germline. CDR3 length: 16 amino acids. V was pared by 6 bases and J by 5 bases, with 12 bases of the junction left unmatched.

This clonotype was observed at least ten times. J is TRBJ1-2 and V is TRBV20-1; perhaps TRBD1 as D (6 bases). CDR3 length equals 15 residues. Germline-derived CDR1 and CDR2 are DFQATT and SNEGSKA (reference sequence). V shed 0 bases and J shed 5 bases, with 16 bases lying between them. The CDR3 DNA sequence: TGCAGTGCTAGAGATCGGTTACAGGGAAGATATGGCTACACCTTC. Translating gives CSARDRLQGRYGYTF.

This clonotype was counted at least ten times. CDR3 region: CASKRTSGGNYNEQFF. The CDR3 DNA is TGTGCCAGCAAAAGGACTAGCGGGGGGAACTACAATGAGCAGTTCTTC. J is TRBJ2-1 and V is TRBV2; TRBD2 aligns across 14 bases. The V segment lost 7 bases and the J segment 3 bases; nucleotides outside the gene matches: 5. Looked up from germline, CDR1 is SNHLY and CDR2 is FYNNEI. The CDR3 spans 16 residues.

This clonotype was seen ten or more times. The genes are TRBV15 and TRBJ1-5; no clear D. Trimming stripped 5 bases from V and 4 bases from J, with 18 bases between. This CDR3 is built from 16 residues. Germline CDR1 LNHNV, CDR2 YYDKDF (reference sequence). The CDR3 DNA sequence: TGTGCCACCAGCTCAGAGGGAGACATCACGAATCAGCCCCAGCATTTT. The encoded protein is CATSSEGDITNQPQHF.

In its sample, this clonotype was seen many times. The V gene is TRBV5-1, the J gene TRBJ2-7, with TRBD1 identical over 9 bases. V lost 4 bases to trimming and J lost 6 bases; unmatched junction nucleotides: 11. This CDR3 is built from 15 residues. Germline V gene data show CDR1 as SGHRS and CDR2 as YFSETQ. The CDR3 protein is CASSNTGGATSEQYV. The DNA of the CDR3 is TGCGCCAGCAGCAACACAGGGGGCGCAACGTCCGAGCAGTACGTC.

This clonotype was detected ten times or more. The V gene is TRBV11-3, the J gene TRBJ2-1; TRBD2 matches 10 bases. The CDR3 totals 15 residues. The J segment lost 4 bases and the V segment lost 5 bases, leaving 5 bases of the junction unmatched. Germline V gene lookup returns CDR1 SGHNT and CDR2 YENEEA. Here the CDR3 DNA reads TGTGCCAGCAGCCGAACTAGCGGGGAATACAATGAGCAGTTCTTC. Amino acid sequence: CASSRTSGEYNEQFF.

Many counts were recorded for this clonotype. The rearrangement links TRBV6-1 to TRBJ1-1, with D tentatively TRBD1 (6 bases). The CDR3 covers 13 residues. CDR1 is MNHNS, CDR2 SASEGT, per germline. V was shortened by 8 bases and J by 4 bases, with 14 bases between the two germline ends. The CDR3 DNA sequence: TGTGCCAGCGGGAGGGGGTTCGGCACTGAAGCTTTCTTT. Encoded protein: CASGRGFGTEAFF.

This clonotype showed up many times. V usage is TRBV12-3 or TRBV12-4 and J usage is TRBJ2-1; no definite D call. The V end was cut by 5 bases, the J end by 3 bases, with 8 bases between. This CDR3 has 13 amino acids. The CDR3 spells CASSPGHYNEQFF. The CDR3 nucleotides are TGTGCCAGCAGTCCCGGCCACTACAATGAGCAGTTCTTC.

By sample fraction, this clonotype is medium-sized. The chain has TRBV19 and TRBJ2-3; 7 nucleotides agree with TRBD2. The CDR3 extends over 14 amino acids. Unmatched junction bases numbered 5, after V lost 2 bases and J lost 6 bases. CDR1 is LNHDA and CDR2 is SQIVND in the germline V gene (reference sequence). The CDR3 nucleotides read TGTGCCAGTAGTATATGGGGGGGAATGGATACGCAGTATTTT. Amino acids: CASSIWGGMDTQYF.